The clone carrying this T cell receptor beta chain is a singleton in its sample. Its antigen is undetermined. The data originate from a study of shared clonotypes between healthy human individuals. CDR1 LNHNV and CDR2 YYDKDF come from the germline V gene (reference sequence). V dropped 0 bases and J dropped 5; count of bases not matched to a gene: 5. The CDR3 is 15 amino acids. Study outcomes and limitations: Only blood was sampled, and tissue TCR repertoires likely differ from blood ones.

Donation came from healthy HIV-negative adults that had no recent acute infections or vaccinations. Deep was the level at which the assay was run. TCRdb's table, derived via immunoSEQ multiplex PCR, lists solely in-frame clones and lacks some. The table records about 1.1 million clones, 60% to 85% of them present only once. The chain joins TRBV15 to TRBJ1-2; TRBD1 matches 8 bases. Sequenced sample: memory CD4+ T cells from PBMCs. Documented subset: CD45RA-negative fraction. The sequence was collected from a man aged 18 to 29 in good health. Some clones in this sample may be carry-over from other donors' samples. The CDR3 region is CATSREQGQAYGYTF. The CDR3 DNA reads TGTGCCACCAGCAGAGAACAGGGACAGGCATATGGCTACACCTTC.